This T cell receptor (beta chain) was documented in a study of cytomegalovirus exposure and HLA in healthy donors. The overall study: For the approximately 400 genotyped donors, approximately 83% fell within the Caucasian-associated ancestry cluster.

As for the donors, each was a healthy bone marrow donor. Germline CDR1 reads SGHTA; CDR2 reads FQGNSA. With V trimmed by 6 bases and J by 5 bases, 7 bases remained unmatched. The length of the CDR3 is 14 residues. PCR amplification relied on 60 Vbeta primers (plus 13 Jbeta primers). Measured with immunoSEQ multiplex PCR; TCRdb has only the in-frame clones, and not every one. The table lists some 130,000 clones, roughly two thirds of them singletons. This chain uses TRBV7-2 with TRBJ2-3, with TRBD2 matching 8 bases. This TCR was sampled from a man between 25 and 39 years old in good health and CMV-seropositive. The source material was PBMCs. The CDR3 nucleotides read TGTGCCAGCAGTTCCGGGGGGGTTAAAGATACGCAGTATTTT. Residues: CASSSGGVKDTQYF.